The next 7 T cell receptor beta chains were all read from a single sample in a study of CD4 and CD8 cells across lung adenocarcinoma regions. TCRdb itself ran the PCR reads through MiXCR, one entry per CDR3 protein. Here the sample spans more than 15,000 distinct CDR3 sequences, about 43% being singletons. Material for sequencing was CD4+ T cells from the margin of a lung tumor. All receptors come from a male donor with lung adenocarcinoma. The CD4 and CD8 labels of this study may be unreliable.

This clonotype was counted only a few times. The chain links TRBV12-3 or TRBV12-4 to TRBJ2-2; 7 nucleotides agree with TRBD2. Losses at the gene ends were 5 bases for V and 3 bases for J; bases not matched to a gene: 3. CDR3 length: 14 amino acids. CDR3 in DNA: TGTGCCAGCAGTCGGGCGGGAGACACCGGGGAGCTGTTTTTT. Its translation is CASSRAGDTGELFF.

Remarks on this clonotype: This may come from a read error, since a much larger clone is one base off. This chain links TRBV10-1 with TRBJ2-5; TRBD1 matches 8 bases. Trimming took 3 bases from V and 11 from J; bases not matched to a gene: 14. The length of the CDR3 is 15 residues. CDR1 is WNHNN and CDR2 is SYGVQD in the germline V gene (reference sequence). As DNA, the CDR3 is TGCGCCAGCAGTGATCCGGGACAGGAGTATGATGAGCAGTACTTC. It translates to CASSDPGQEYDEQYF.

This clonotype is deemed medium-sized. The chain carries TRBV6-1 and TRBJ2-7; 9 nucleotides line up with TRBD2. Trimming removed 3 bases from V and 3 bases from J; junction bases left unmatched: 6. The CDR3 extends over 15 amino acids. Germline V CDR1 and CDR2: MNHNS, SASEGT. The CDR3 DNA sequence: TGTGCCAGCAGTGAGTGGGCGGGAGGGCGCTACGAGCAGTACTTC. Its translation is CASSEWAGGRYEQYF.

Many counts were recorded for this clonotype. The gene calls are TRBV27 and TRBJ2-5; D may be TRBD2 (5 bases). Trimming pared 6 bases from V and 10 bases from J, leaving 18 bases between. The CDR3 covers 13 residues. The V gene's germline CDR1 is MNHEY and CDR2 SMNVEV (reference sequence). The CDR3 region has the DNA TGTGCCAGCAGACGGCAGGCTGCGGGTAGCCAGTACTTC. It encodes CASRRQAAGSQYF.

This clonotype was seen a single time. A junction end diverges from the germline sequence, so it may reflect a read error. The chain carries TRBV10-3 and TRBJ2-3, with 9 nucleotides matching TRBD1. Germline V gene data show CDR1 as ENHRY and CDR2 as SYGVKD. The length of the CDR3 is 15 residues. The CDR3 coding sequence is TGTGCCATCACCCCGGGACAGGGAGGAGAAGACACGCAGTATTTC. Its translation is CAITPGQGGEDTQYF.

In regard to this clonotype: The junction departs from germline at one end; a sequencing error may be responsible. The chain is built from TRBV10-3 and TRBJ2-3, with TRBD1 matching over 9 bases. Per the germline V gene, CDR1 is ENHRY and CDR2 is SYGVKD. The CDR3 is made up of 15 amino acids. CDR3 DNA sequence: TGTGGCGGCGGTATTGAGGGACAGGGCCAAGATACCCAGTATTTC. This sequence encodes CGGGIEGQGQDTQYF.

This clonotype rates as medium-sized (0.01 to 0.1%). This chain joins TRBV6-5 and TRBJ2-3; D ambiguous. The CDR3 has 16 amino acids. V was clipped by 0 bases and J by 2 bases, with 12 bases between them. CDR1 and CDR2 from the germline V gene are MNHEY and SVGAGI. This CDR3 reads CASSYSSPRNTDTQYF. The CDR3 DNA reads as TGTGCCAGCAGTTACTCGTCACCACGAAACACAGATACGCAGTATTTT.